This T cell receptor (beta chain) was recorded in a study of blood T cell repertoires in COVID-19. Background on the study: Italy, Spain and the United States were the sources of the convalescent and acute COVID-19 samples. The analysed material was cDNA or gDNA that came from T cells, B-cell-depleted T cells, or PBMCs.

In the original processing: Amplifying reference gene primers gave estimates of nucleated cell counts. Clones were sequenced by immunoSEQ multiplex PCR, and TCRdb holds only the in-frame ones, with some missing. For V, J and clone size, that table is used; D and trimming come from the DNA. The sample lists some 96,000 clones; roughly 87% were seen once. V trimming: 3 bases; J trimming: 1 base; junction bases outside the gene matches: 0. The CDR3 sequence is 14 residues long. Germline values: CDR1 LGHNA, CDR2 YNFKEQ. This sequence originates from a man under 40 in a cohort sampled during active COVID-19. This chain links TRBV4-2 with TRBJ1-1; 9 bases fit TRBD1. Material: peripheral blood. Here the CDR3 reads CASSQDRGNTEAFF. The CDR3 DNA follows: TGTGCCAGCAGCCAGGACAGGGGGAACACTGAAGCTTTCTTT.